This T cell receptor beta chain came from a study of T cells in Graves' hyperthyroidism and ophthalmopathy. The diagnostic basis comprised clinical symptoms, serum thyroxine and TRAb, thyroid ultrasound and orbital computed tomography. What was amplified from RNA transcripts were TCR beta CDR3 regions. The study used the HTBI primer set for a first-round RT-PCR of the TCR CDR3. TCRdb reanalysed the multiplex PCR reads using MiXCR and keeps one entry per CDR3 protein. The data contain roughly 420,000 distinct CDR3 sequences, about an eighth of them singletons. This clonotype was recorded many times. Germline loops: CDR1 WSHSY, CDR2 SAAADI. V was clipped by 6 bases and J by 11 bases, with 16 bases between them. The CDR3 spans 12 residues.

The clonotype was recovered from a woman aged 18-29 years with Graves' hyperthyroidism. The sequencing sample was made of blood. The chain has TRBV10-2 and TRBJ1-1; D gene uncertain. DNA of the CDR3: TGCGCCAGCAGGGGTGACGCTCTGTGGGCTTTCTTT. The encoded protein is CASRGDALWAFF.